These 3 T cell receptor beta chains share one sample of origin, sequenced in a study of beta chain features in type 1 diabetes. Isolated RNA was reverse transcribed in full, so expressed TCRB transcripts were sequenced. The assay was immunoSEQ multiplex PCR, and TCRdb's table has in-frame clones only and misses some. Of 160,000 or so clones in the sample, around 10% were seen once. The sample consisted of central memory CD4+ T cells from blood. Source of these receptors: a young man in good health.

V gene TRBV10-3 combines with J gene TRBJ2-7; the match to TRBD1 covers 9 bases. CDR1 is ENHRY and CDR2 is SYGVKD in the germline V gene. The V gene end was trimmed by 0 bases and the J gene end by 9 bases; junction bases not matched to a gene: 9. The CDR3 consists of 15 residues. CDR3 bases: TGTGCCATCAGTGAGTCACGGGGACAGGGAATGGCGCAGTACTTC. Translated, it gives CAISESRGQGMAQYF.

The chain links TRBV7-2 to TRBJ2-5; 10 bases are a match to TRBD1. Per the germline V gene, CDR1 is SGHTA and CDR2 is FQGNSA. CDR3 size: 16 residues. V lost 5 bases to trimming and J lost 1 base; unmatched junction nucleotides: 7. Written as DNA, the CDR3 is TGTGCCAGCAGCCGGGACAGGGGAGGTGGCCAAGAGACCCAGTACTTC. It specifies CASSRDRGGGQETQYF. Full variable domain (missing parts from reference TRBV7-2 and TRBJ2-5): GAGVSQSPSNKVTEKGKDVELRCDPISGHTALYWYRQSLGQGLEFLIYFQGNSAPDKSGLPSDRFSAERTGGSVSTLTIQRTQQEDSAVYLCASSRDRGGGQETQYFGPGTRLLVL.

This clone was seen a handful of times. The J gene is TRBJ1-1, the V gene TRBV5-4, with 7 bases aligning to TRBD1. The V gene end was trimmed by 7 bases and the J gene end by 1 base; junction bases not matched to a gene: 7. Germline values: CDR1 SGHNT, CDR2 YYREEE (reference sequence). The CDR3 is 14 residues long. The CDR3 DNA sequence: TGTGCCAGCCGTCCACAGGGGTCGAACACTGAAGCTTTCTTT. It specifies CASRPQGSNTEAFF.